This T cell receptor beta chain originates from a study of response to subunit inactivated influenza vaccine. Study observations and caveats: It was the authors' suggestion that each seasonal influenza vaccination recruits few new T cells.

The CDR3 loop spans 13 amino acids. V was shortened by 5 bases and J by 2 bases, with 9 bases between the two germline ends. Germline CDR1 is SEHNR and CDR2 is FQNEAQ (reference sequence). TCRdb ran MiXCR on the RT-PCR reads and lists one entry per CDR3 protein. Altogether 600,000 to 850,000 distinct CDR3 sequences are present, 12% to 15% being singletons, with the ten largest covering about 7.6%. This clonotype was recorded a few times. Its antigen is unidentified. The material sequenced was PBMCs from blood, taken 14 days before vaccination. The sequence was collected from a man in his fifties or sixties who received an inactivated influenza vaccine. The V and J genes are TRBV7-9 and TRBJ1-2; the D is unclear. The CDR3 reads CASSITENYGYTF. DNA of the CDR3: TGTGCCAGCAGCATTACAGAAAACTATGGCTACACCTTC.